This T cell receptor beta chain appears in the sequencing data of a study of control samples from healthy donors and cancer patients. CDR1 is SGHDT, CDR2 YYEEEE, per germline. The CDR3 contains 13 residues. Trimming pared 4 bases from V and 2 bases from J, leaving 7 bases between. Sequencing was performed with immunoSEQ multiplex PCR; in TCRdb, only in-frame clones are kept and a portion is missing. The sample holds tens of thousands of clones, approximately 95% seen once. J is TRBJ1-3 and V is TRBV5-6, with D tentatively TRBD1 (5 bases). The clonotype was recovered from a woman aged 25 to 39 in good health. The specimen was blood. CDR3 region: CASSQTAGNTIYF. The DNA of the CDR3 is TGTGCCAGCAGCCAGACAGCTGGAAACACCATATATTTT.